Included here is one T cell receptor beta chain sequence, with context. The data belong to a study of beta chain features in type 1 diabetes. Sorted CD4+ subsets: naive, central memory, regulatory, stem cell-like memory (CD45RO/CCR7/CD25/CD127/CD95/CD27 panel). Reverse transcribing all isolated RNA meant expressed TCRB transcripts were sequenced. The table came from immunoSEQ multiplex PCR; TCRdb's copy has only in-frame clones and leaves some out. This sample yields about 930,000 clones, of which 15% to 20% are seen a single time; 0.02% to 0.03% belongs to the top ten. The source is a woman aged 18-35 years in good health. The material sequenced was naive CD4+ T cells from blood.

In nucleotides, the CDR3 is TGTGCCAGCTCCAAATGGGGAGCGCCACACTGGGAGCAGTACTTC. As protein: CASSKWGAPHWEQYF. The gene calls are TRBV5-4 and TRBJ2-7; D might be TRBD2 (5 bases). V dropped 7 bases and J dropped 7 bases, with 24 bases sitting between them. The CDR3 runs to 15 residues. Germline assignment: CDR1 SGHNT and CDR2 YYREEE (reference sequence).